The entry below gives a single T cell receptor (beta chain) sequence along with its context. Its recognized antigen is unknown. No base quality information exists; no much larger clone differs at one position. Genomic DNA was isolated using the Qiagen DNeasy kit from unsorted PBMCs as well as from negatively selected CD4+ and CD8+ fractions. TCR beta CDR3 regions were subjected to amplification by immunoSEQ multiplex PCR with primers that anneal to V and J segments. A synthetic immune receptor repertoire was used to minimize amplification bias, and any residual bias was removed computationally once sequencing was done. For the original study's pipeline: Custom Python scripts were used to quantify repertoire diversity as the Shannon entropy index. Unsorted, CD4+ and CD8+ repertoires were analyzed separately, except in combined analyses where CD4+ and CD8+ sequences were merged in silico. A clone counted as expanded when the clone's frequency after treatment rose at least 2-fold relative to C1D1, and clones undetected at baseline were given a pseudocount of 0.5. Clones with 0 or 1 copy at C1D1 were defined as singleton clones, while clones with 2 or more copies were defined as non-singleton clones. By matching protein sequences in sorted samples from the same patient, clones expanded in unsorted samples were annotated as CD4+, CD8+ or unknown. Diversity changes from C1D1 to C4D1 were tested in paired samples using Wilcoxon tests. TCRdb holds this immuneACCESS table with in-frame rearrangements only. Some clones are missing; in checked studies, unresolved V genes explain under half, and the rest has no known cause. V and J calls and clone size are given by that table; D and trimming were obtained from the DNA. The sample yields tens of thousands of clones; more than 75% were counted once. The ten top clones hold about a fifth of the sample.

From its cysteine to its phenylalanine, the CDR3 spans 15 amino acids. This entry keeps only the CDR3 DNA: 45 bases, framed from base 1. The germline V end is reduced by 7 bases and the J end by 6 bases; junction bases left unmatched: 14. CDR1 and CDR2 are read off the germline V gene as SGHAT and FQNNGV. This sample is part of a study of PD-1 blockade in classical Hodgkin lymphoma (dated by TCRdb to the early 2020s). In terms of the full investigation: Nivolumab dosing was 3 mg/kg intravenously every 2 weeks, continuing until either disease progression or unacceptable toxicity. The study used TCR beta sequencing and CyTOF to define a peripheral blood immune signature of response to PD-1 blockade in classical Hodgkin lymphoma.

General conclusions and limits of the study: The study was limited to a single clinical trial cohort, and causes of repertoire differences, possibly disease activity or prior therapy, remained undefined. Patients starting nivolumab less than 1 year after ASCT had lower diversity and were excluded from later analyses to avoid confounding by immune reconstitution. CD4+ but not CD8+ TCR diversity rose significantly by C4D1 (p=0.0027 vs p=0.16), most apparent in complete responders (p=0.02). Trial patients with a complete response had baseline diversity similar to that of newly diagnosed patients, while partial responders and progressors had significantly lower diversity. Baseline TCR diversity was reported to be lower in newly diagnosed patients than in healthy donors, and even lower in relapsed/refractory patients.

Reading the label with the study, this specimen's time point is: cycle 4 day 1 (C4D1), after less than seven weeks of nivolumab. Relapse after autologous stem cell transplantation had occurred in all trial patients, and cohorts A, B and C were distinguished by prior brentuximab vedotin exposure. A total of roughly 57 patients with relapsed/refractory classical Hodgkin lymphoma made up the trial cohort, and each patient's best overall response was complete response, partial response or progressive disease. Trial patients were treated with single-agent nivolumab in the multi-cohort phase II CheckMate 205 trial. An independent review committee assessed best overall response using the 2007 International Working Group response criteria. PBMCs from the trial were collected at three points: immediately before nivolumab initiation (C1D1), and during therapy at cycle 2 day 1 and cycle 4 day 1. After peripheral blood was drawn into 8 mL Vacutainer Cell Preparation Tubes, PBMCs were isolated by centrifugation and then cryopreserved.

The chain employs TRBV11-2 and TRBJ1-1; 7 of the junction bases match TRBD1. The starting material was peripheral blood mononuclear cells (PBMCs), obtained before the fourth cycle of nivolumab. The sequence was obtained from a human donor with classical Hodgkin lymphoma. CDR3 reads: CASTLSRGLSPEAFF. The nucleotide sequence reads as follows: TGTGCCAGCACTCTTAGTAGGGGGCTCAGCCCTGAAGCTTTCTTT.